These 2 T cell receptor beta chains originate from one sample sequenced in a study of siplizumab effects on memory and regulatory T cells. The protocol was immunoSEQ multiplex PCR, while the TCRdb copy is restricted to in-frame clones and leaves out a portion. The sample carries some 9,000 clones, nearly 70% recorded once. What was sequenced was effector memory CD8+ T cells sorted from blood. Subset given: unstimulated CD8+ effector memory T cells. Receptors originate from a human donor in good health.

The genes are TRBV6-5 and TRBJ2-1; a weak D match, TRBD1 (6 bases). V lost 6 bases and J lost 8, with 11 bases in between. The CDR3 has 12 amino acids. Looked up from germline, CDR1 is MNHEY and CDR2 is SVGAGI. CDR3 DNA: TGTGCCAGCAGGACAGGTTACCATGAGCAGTTCTTC. Its translation: CASRTGYHEQFF.

The genes are TRBV5-5 and TRBJ1-1; D is unclear. V was pared by 0 bases and J by 1 base, with 10 bases between. This CDR3 region has 15 residues. Germline lookup yields CDR1 SGHKS and CDR2 YYEKEE (reference sequence). The CDR3 DNA sequence: TGTGCCAGCAGCTTGGTGTACCCACAGAACACTGAAGCTTTCTTT. Translation gives CASSLVYPQNTEAFF.